These 29 T cell receptor beta chains came from one sample sequenced in a study of shared clonotypes between healthy human individuals. The method was immunoSEQ multiplex PCR; TCRdb's version includes in-frame clones alone and lacks a portion of them. The data contain roughly 640,000 clones, less than 98% of them singletons. The sample consisted of naive CD4+ T cells sorted from blood. The sample's subset: CD45RA+ positively selected. The receptors shown here come from a woman under 40 in good health.

In this sample, this clone turned up once. The rearrangement uses TRBV19 and TRBJ1-2, with 7 nucleotides matching TRBD1. Germline CDR1 LNHDA, CDR2 SQIVND (reference sequence). Unmatched junction bases numbered 7, after V lost 4 bases and J lost 2 bases. This CDR3 contains 15 residues. For the CDR3, the DNA is TGTGCCAGTAGTACCCACGAGACAGGGAACTATGGCTACACCTTC. Translated: CASSTHETGNYGYTF.

The J gene is TRBJ1-1, the V gene TRBV11-1; tentatively, D is TRBD1 (6 bases). The CDR3 contains 15 residues. Looked up from germline, CDR1 is SGHAT and CDR2 is FQDESV (reference sequence). Trimming took 0 bases from V and 2 from J, leaving 10 bases between them. CDR3 in DNA: TGTGCCAGCAGCTTAGCGGCAGGGGTTAACACTGAAGCTTTCTTT. This sequence encodes CASSLAAGVNTEAFF.

CDR3: CASSRAAVQETQYF. CDR3 sequence (DNA): TGTGCCAGCAGCAGGGCCGCGGTCCAAGAGACCCAGTACTTC. V gene TRBV7-9 combines with J gene TRBJ2-5; no definite D call. This CDR3 contains 14 residues. Germline assignment: CDR1 SEHNR and CDR2 FQNEAQ (reference sequence). The V end was cut by 5 bases, the J end by 1 base, with 11 bases between.

The gene calls are TRBV5-1 and TRBJ2-1; 7 bases match TRBD2. After removal of 0 bases from V and 3 bases from J, the junction contained 6 bases not matched to a gene. The CDR3 covers 16 residues. CDR1 is SGHRS and CDR2 is YFSETQ in the germline V gene. CDR3 region: CASSLAGGGRYNEQFF. The CDR3 nucleotides read TGCGCCAGCAGCTTGGCTGGCGGGGGACGCTACAATGAGCAGTTCTTC.

V gene TRBV5-1 combines with J gene TRBJ2-2, with 14 bases matching TRBD2. With 4 bases clipped from V and 7 bases from J, the junction kept 9 bases outside the gene matches. Germline V gene data show CDR1 as SGHRS and CDR2 as YFSETQ. The CDR3 has 17 amino acids. The DNA of the CDR3 is TGCGCCAGCAGCCCGACTCCGACTAGCGGGAGGGACGGGGAGCTGTTTTTT. Its protein product is CASSPTPTSGRDGELFF.

The rearrangement uses TRBV18 and TRBJ2-2; tentative D call: TRBD2 (6 bases). Trimming stripped 2 bases from V and 0 bases from J, with 10 bases between. Germline V gives CDR1 KGHSH, CDR2 LQKENI. This CDR3 comprises 16 residues. The CDR3 DNA sequence: TGTGCCAGCTCACCAAGGACTACCTCGAACACCGGGGAGCTGTTTTTT. Its translation is CASSPRTTSNTGELFF.

V and J are TRBV2 and TRBJ2-5; D call uncertain. The CDR3 is 14 amino acids. With 5 bases removed from V and 5 bases from J, the gap between germline ends came to 15 bases. The germline CDR1 and CDR2 sequences are SNHLY and FYNNEI. CDR3 residues: CASSRSNPPETQYF. CDR3 in DNA: TGTGCCAGCAGTCGAAGTAACCCCCCCGAGACCCAGTACTTC.

The chain is built from TRBV28 and TRBJ1-1; D unclear. Germline CDR1 reads MDHEN; CDR2 reads SYDVKM. This CDR3 spans 16 amino acids. The V end was cut by 3 bases, the J end by 0 bases, with 14 bases between. CDR3 in DNA: TGTGCCAGCAGTTTTAACCTCGCTGCCCTGAACACTGAAGCTTTCTTT. Protein sequence: CASSFNLAALNTEAFF.

The DNA of the CDR3 is TGTGCCAGCAGGGTTTACATGAACACTGAAGCTTTCTTT. It specifies CASRVYMNTEAFF. The rearrangement links TRBV27 to TRBJ1-1; D is unresolved. The ends were cut back, 6 bases at V and 0 bases at J, with 8 bases in the middle. CDR3 length equals 13 residues. Germline lookup yields CDR1 MNHEY and CDR2 SMNVEV (reference sequence).

The chain uses TRBV19 and TRBJ2-7; TRBD1 or TRBD2 may be the D gene (6 bases each). V dropped 6 bases and J dropped 3 bases, with 12 bases sitting between them. Germline V lookup: CDR1 LNHDA, CDR2 SQIVND (reference sequence). CDR3 length equals 13 residues. CDR3 sequence: CASSLRGVYEQYF. As DNA, the CDR3 is TGTGCCAGTAGCCTAAGGGGGGTCTACGAGCAGTACTTC.

This clone was observed a single time. The same CDR3 can be traced to other DNA sequences in this sample. The V and J genes are TRBV18 and TRBJ2-7; 10 bases line up with TRBD1. The V segment lost 3 bases and the J segment 2 bases; nucleotides outside the gene matches: 1. CDR3 size: 14 residues. CDR1 and CDR2 from the germline V gene are KGHSH and LQKENI. Here the CDR3 DNA reads TGTGCCAGCTCACCGGGACAGGGGCCCTACGAGCAGTACTTC. This gives the protein CASSPGQGPYEQYF.

The gene calls are TRBV28 and TRBJ1-5; D remains unclear. CDR3 length equals 11 residues. Deletions cut 6 bases from V and 6 bases from J, with 6 bases between. Germline CDR1 is MDHEN and CDR2 is SYDVKM. The CDR3 region is CASRGSQPQHF. The CDR3 bases are TGTGCCAGCAGGGGCAGTCAGCCCCAGCATTTT.

The chain employs TRBV5-1 and TRBJ2-5; TRBD1 is a possible D gene (6 bases). The CDR3 consists of 14 residues. Germline values: CDR1 SGHRS, CDR2 YFSETQ. The V and J ends lost 4 bases and 5 bases respectively, with 15 bases between them. CDR3 sequence reads: CASSLEGDRETQYF. The CDR3 nucleotides are TGCGCCAGCAGCCTCGAGGGGGATCGGGAGACCCAGTACTTC.

This clone is a singleton in its sample. This chain connects TRBV5-1 to TRBJ1-4, with a weak D call TRBD1 (5 bases). CDR3 length: 16 residues. CDR1 is SGHRS and CDR2 is YFSETQ in the germline V gene. Trimming took 0 bases from V and 4 from J, leaving 13 bases between them. The CDR3 DNA follows: TGCGCCAGCAGCTTGGGGGGGACGGCAAGTAATGAAAAACTGTTTTTT. It specifies CASSLGGTASNEKLFF. The full variable domain, its missing parts supplied by reference TRBV5-1 and TRBJ1-4, is KAGVTQTPRYLIKTRGQQVTLSCSPISGHRSVSWYQQTPGQGLQFLFEYFSETQRNKGNFPGRFSGRQFSNSRSEMNVSTLELGDSALYLCASSLGGTASNEKLFFGSGTQLSVL.

The CDR3 DNA reads as TGTGCCAGCTCACCACCGGTTAAGTTGAACACTGAAGCTTTCTTT. Translated, it gives CASSPPVKLNTEAFF. The gene calls are TRBV18 and TRBJ1-1, with D unclear. The CDR3 consists of 15 residues. Trimming left V 0 bases short and J 0 bases short, with 8 bases between. Germline V gene data show CDR1 as KGHSH and CDR2 as LQKENI.

The chain is built from TRBV29-1 and TRBJ2-5; D is unclear. Between the trimmed V and J ends, which lost 2 bases and 5 bases, there was a span of 9 bases. Germline V gene lookup returns CDR1 SQVTM and CDR2 ANQGSEA. The CDR3 consists of 12 residues. The CDR3 region is CSVEHPGETQYF. The DNA of the CDR3 is TGCAGCGTTGAACATCCTGGGGAGACCCAGTACTTC. The full variable domain, its missing parts supplied by reference TRBV29-1 and TRBJ2-5, is SAVISQKPSRDICQRGTSLTIQCQVDSQVTMMFWYRQQPGQSLTLIATANQGSEATYESGFVIDKFPISRPNLTFSTLTVSNMSPEDSSIYLCSVEHPGETQYFGPGTRLLVL.

The V gene is TRBV5-1, the J gene TRBJ1-4, with D tentatively TRBD1 (5 bases). The CDR3 has 14 residues. Per the germline V gene, CDR1 is SGHRS and CDR2 is YFSETQ. V lost 4 bases and J lost 2, with 9 bases in between. CDR3 DNA sequence: TGCGCCAGCAGCGACCGGGGGACTAATGAAAAACTGTTTTTT. Its translation: CASSDRGTNEKLFF. The full variable domain, its missing parts supplied by reference TRBV5-1 and TRBJ1-4, is KAGVTQTPRYLIKTRGQQVTLSCSPISGHRSVSWYQQTPGQGLQFLFEYFSETQRNKGNFPGRFSGRQFSNSRSEMNVSTLELGDSALYLCASSDRGTNEKLFFGSGTQLSVL.

The CDR3 here is CASSQNSGSAYNEQFF. In DNA form, the CDR3 reads TGCGCCAGCAGCCAAAATAGCGGGAGCGCCTACAATGAGCAGTTCTTC. The J gene is TRBJ2-1, the V gene TRBV4-1, with 9 bases aligning to TRBD2. J was trimmed by 2 bases and V by 2 bases; bases with no gene match: 4. Germline V gives CDR1 MGHRA, CDR2 YSYEKL. The CDR3 extends over 16 amino acids.

The rearrangement joins TRBV28 to TRBJ1-5; D perhaps matches TRBD1 (6 bases). The germline CDR1 and CDR2 sequences are MDHEN and SYDVKM. V was cut by 1 base and J by 7 bases, with 17 bases left in between. The CDR3 has 16 amino acids. CDR3 region: CASSLSPGEGEQPQHF. The CDR3 nucleotides are TGTGCCAGCAGTTTATCTCCCGGGGAGGGGGAACAGCCCCAGCATTTT.

Of note for this clone: This sample includes further DNA sequences coding for the same CDR3. The chain has TRBV18 and TRBJ1-5, with TRBD1 identical over 7 bases. From germline, CDR1 is KGHSH and CDR2 LQKENI. Trimming at V came to 1 base and at J to 6 bases, leaving 3 bases not matched to a gene. CDR3 size: 14 residues. CDR3 nucleotides: TGTGCCAGCTCACCACGTCAGGGGGGTCAGCCCCAGCATTTT. Its protein is CASSPRQGGQPQHF.

J is TRBJ2-2 and V is TRBV2; 12 positions agree with TRBD2. The CDR3 has 16 residues. Trimming took 1 base from V and 6 from J; bases not matched to a gene: 3. Germline values: CDR1 SNHLY, CDR2 FYNNEI. The CDR3: CASSEVRLAGAGELFF. In DNA form, the CDR3 reads TGTGCCAGCAGTGAAGTTCGACTAGCGGGAGCCGGGGAGCTGTTTTTT.

J is TRBJ2-7 and V is TRBV7-2; D is perhaps TRBD1 or TRBD2 (6 bases each). Trimming stripped 3 bases from V and 3 bases from J, with 12 bases between. The CDR3 is 14 residues long. In germline, CDR1 is SGHTA, CDR2 FQGNSA. The CDR3 DNA reads TGTGCCAGCAGCTTCGCGCGGGACAACTACGAGCAGTACTTC. Its translation is CASSFARDNYEQYF.

V is TRBV14 and J is TRBJ2-7; 8 bases are shared with TRBD2. J lost 3 bases, V lost 0 bases, and 7 bases had no gene match. CDR3 size: 16 residues. Germline V gene lookup returns CDR1 SGHDN and CDR2 FVKESK. DNA of the CDR3: TGTGCCAGCAGCCAAGAAACGGGACTAGGGTTCTACGAGCAGTACTTC. Translation: CASSQETGLGFYEQYF.

The chain employs TRBV27 and TRBJ1-4; the match to TRBD1 covers 7 bases. CDR3 size: 13 residues. In germline, CDR1 is MNHEY, CDR2 SMNVEV (reference sequence). The ends lost 5 bases at V and 8 bases at J; junction bases unmatched: 5. CDR3 in DNA: TGTGCCAGCAGTCGACAGGGAGGAGAAAAACTGTTTTTT. It yields the protein CASSRQGGEKLFF.

The chain is built from TRBV4-1 and TRBJ2-5, with 10 bases identical to TRBD1. Germline CDR1 MGHRA, CDR2 YSYEKL. The CDR3 sequence is 15 residues long. J lost 5 bases, V lost 1 base, and 4 bases had no gene match. The CDR3 DNA is TGCGCCAGCAGCCAAGTGCCGGGACAGGGGGAGACCCAGTACTTC. Its translation is CASSQVPGQGETQYF.

CDR3 sequence: CASTPGQGNNEQFF. CDR3 coding DNA: TGTGCCAGCACCCCCGGGCAGGGGAACAATGAGCAGTTCTTC. The chain combines TRBV9 with TRBJ2-1; tentatively, D is TRBD1 (6 bases). Trimming removed 6 bases from V and 5 bases from J, with 15 bases in between. Germline loops: CDR1 SGDLS, CDR2 YYNGEE. There are 14 residues in the CDR3.

This clone occurred once. In DNA form, the CDR3 reads TGTGCCAGCAGCCCGCAAGGTTCTTCGCCCTACGAGCAGTACTTC. Translation gives CASSPQGSSPYEQYF. This rearrangement joins TRBV9 to TRBJ2-7, with unresolved D. This CDR3 has 15 amino acids. Germline-derived CDR1 and CDR2 are SGDLS and YYNGEE. Trimming left V 4 bases short and J 2 bases short, with 16 bases between.

The rearrangement joins TRBV2 to TRBJ1-5; tentatively, D is TRBD1 (6 bases). Germline assignment: CDR1 SNHLY and CDR2 FYNNEI. Trimming removed 4 bases from V and 4 bases from J, with 14 bases in between. The CDR3 is made up of 15 amino acids. CDR3 nucleotides: TGTGCCAGCAGTGGGGGGCAGGGCCGTAATCAGCCCCAGCATTTT. It codes for CASSGGQGRNQPQHF.

V gene TRBV30 combines with J gene TRBJ1-2; 9 nucleotides agree with TRBD1. From germline, CDR1 is GTSNPN and CDR2 SVGIG (reference sequence). The CDR3 runs to 13 residues. V trimming: 3 bases; J trimming: 6 bases; junction bases outside the gene matches: 5. The CDR3 region is CAWRYTGGHGYTF. The CDR3 DNA sequence: TGTGCCTGGAGGTACACAGGGGGCCATGGCTACACCTTC. Drawing the rest from reference TRBV30 and TRBJ1-2, the complete variable domain is SQTIHQWPATLVQPVGSPLSLECTVEGTSNPNLYWYRQAAGRGLQLLFYSVGIGQISSEVPQNLSASRPQDRQFILSSKKLLLSDSGFYLCAWRYTGGHGYTFGSGTRLTVV.